This passage covers 10 T cell receptor beta chains from one sample sequenced in a study of OX40 agonist ivuxolimab in advanced cancers. Clones were read by immunoSEQ multiplex PCR, and TCRdb kept only the in-frame ones, dropping some. Of fewer than 65,000 clones listed, over 80% were seen once; the top ten hold around 4.2%. Sequencing was performed on CD4+ or CD8+ T cells sorted from blood, taken in a trial of the OX40 agonist ivuxolimab. These receptor sequences come from an adult with an advanced solid tumor such as melanoma, head and neck, liver or kidney cancer.

This chain uses TRBV13 with TRBJ2-7, with a possible D match to TRBD1 (6 bases). The germline V gene encodes CDR1 PRHDT and CDR2 FYEKMQ (reference sequence). The CDR3 covers 15 residues. Trimming shortened V by 2 bases and J by 3 bases, and 14 bases separated the two germline ends. The CDR3 nucleotides are TGTGCCAGCAGCTTAAGGAACAGGGCTCGCTACGAGCAGTACTTC. Protein: CASSLRNRARYEQYF.

Here the CDR3 reads CASIVRDTGELFF. CDR3 in DNA: TGCGCCAGCATTGTGAGAGACACCGGGGAGCTGTTTTTT. The V gene is TRBV10-1, the J gene TRBJ2-2; no clear D gene. Germline CDR1 WNHNN, CDR2 SYGVQD (reference sequence). The CDR3 runs to 13 residues. Deletions cut 7 bases from V and 3 bases from J, with 9 bases between.

This rearrangement joins TRBV7-8 to TRBJ2-7; D is undetermined. Looked up from germline, CDR1 is SGHVS and CDR2 is FQNEAQ. Deletions cut 5 bases from V and 0 bases from J, with 8 bases between. This CDR3 has 13 residues. The CDR3 reads CASSPPDSYEQYV. CDR3 sequence (DNA): TGTGCCAGCAGCCCACCCGACTCCTACGAGCAGTACGTC.

This rearrangement joins TRBV5-4 to TRBJ2-1, with D unresolved. The V end was cut by 4 bases, the J end by 10 bases, with 12 bases between. Germline CDR1 is SGHNT and CDR2 is YYREEE (reference sequence). The CDR3 has 12 residues. CDR3 bases: TGTGCCAGCAGCCTGCAGATAACCGAGCAGTTCTTC. This gives the protein CASSLQITEQFF.

The rearrangement links TRBV15 to TRBJ2-4, with D possibly being TRBD1 (5 bases). V was clipped by 5 bases and J by 6 bases, with 14 bases between them. CDR1 is LNHNV, CDR2 YYDKDF, per germline (reference sequence). The CDR3 is 14 residues long. The CDR3 loop is CATSHAGLVNIQYF. In nucleotides, the CDR3 is TGTGCCACCAGCCACGCAGGGTTAGTAAACATTCAGTACTTC.

This chain links TRBV5-1 with TRBJ2-3; D is undetermined. The CDR3 runs 12 residues. Germline values: CDR1 SGHRS, CDR2 YFSETQ. Trimming pared 7 bases from V and 6 bases from J, leaving 12 bases between. The DNA of the CDR3 is TGCGCCAGCGGGTGGCGTTCGGATACGCAGTATTTT. As protein: CASGWRSDTQYF.

The CDR3 region has the DNA TGTGCCAGCAGTTCGATCGCGACAGGGGGTTTCGAGCAGTACTTC. Translating gives CASSSIATGGFEQYF. This rearrangement joins TRBV27 to TRBJ2-7; TRBD1 aligns across 9 bases. The V segment lost 4 bases and the J segment 6 bases; nucleotides outside the gene matches: 10. The CDR3 runs 15 residues. Germline CDR1 reads MNHEY; CDR2 reads SMNVEV (reference sequence).

The rearrangement uses TRBV2 and TRBJ2-7, with a possible D match to TRBD1 (5 bases). The CDR3 is 13 residues long. Germline loops: CDR1 SNHLY, CDR2 FYNNEI. V lost 6 bases to trimming and J lost 0 bases, with 9 bases between them. CDR3 amino acids: CASREDNSYEQYV. CDR3 coding DNA: TGTGCCAGCAGAGAGGACAACTCCTACGAGCAGTACGTC.

This clone was detected only a few times. The chain employs TRBV6-1 and TRBJ2-7, with D perhaps matching TRBD1 or TRBD2 (6 bases each). V dropped 3 bases and J dropped 5 bases, with 11 bases sitting between them. This CDR3 is 13 amino acids long. Germline V gene sequence: CDR1 MNHNS, CDR2 SASEGT. DNA for the CDR3: TGTGCCAGCAGTGATGGGGGGCACGACGAGCAGTACTTC. Its translation: CASSDGGHDEQYF.

The V and J genes are TRBV5-6 and TRBJ2-7, with TRBD1 as a possible D gene (6 bases). Germline V gene lookup returns CDR1 SGHDT and CDR2 YYEEEE. This CDR3 contains 14 residues. Trimming cost V 8 bases and J 0 bases, with 15 bases left between them. The DNA of the CDR3 is TGTGCCAGTACCACAGGGTTCAGCTCCTACGAGCAGTACGTC. This encodes CASTTGFSSYEQYV.